These 9 T cell receptor beta chains came from one sample sequenced in a study of blood T cell repertoires in COVID-19. Generated by immunoSEQ multiplex PCR, the TCRdb table keeps only in-frame clones and is missing some. Of 230,000 or so clones listed, 80% to 85% are singletons. Sequencing was done on a sample of peripheral blood. These receptors were taken from a human donor in a cohort sampled during active COVID-19.

This clone has only a few counts. The J gene is TRBJ1-1, the V gene TRBV29-1, with TRBD1 as a possible D gene (5 bases). V gave up 6 bases and J gave up 0 bases, with 11 bases separating them. The CDR3 covers 13 residues. CDR1 and CDR2 (germline): SQVTM, ANQGSEA. CDR3 protein: CSVLRGLNTEAFF. CDR3 bases: TGCAGCGTCCTTAGGGGCCTGAACACTGAAGCTTTCTTT.

The chain has TRBV3-1 (or the pseudogene TRBV3-2) and TRBJ2-4; possible D gene TRBD1, 6 bases. V was cut by 3 bases and J by 9 bases, with 12 bases left in between. This CDR3 spans 13 amino acids. CDR1 and CDR2 (germline): LGHDT, YNNKEL (reference sequence). The CDR3 loop is CASSHYQGSIQYF. In nucleotides, the CDR3 is TGTGCCAGCAGCCACTATCAGGGGAGCATTCAGTACTTC.

The chain combines TRBV19 with TRBJ2-7; 7 nucleotides align to TRBD1. Germline-derived CDR1 and CDR2 are LNHDA and SQIVND (reference sequence). The CDR3 runs 15 residues. Unmatched junction bases numbered 6, after V lost 2 bases and J lost 2 bases. DNA of the CDR3: TGTGCCAGTAGTATAACGACAGGGATTCCCTACGAGCAGTACTTC. Translating it yields CASSITTGIPYEQYF.

The CDR3 spells CASRGRVLETQYF. Written as DNA, the CDR3 is TGTGCCAGCAGGGGGAGGGTCCTAGAGACCCAGTACTTC. The chain joins TRBV6-5 to TRBJ2-5; TRBD2 matches 7 bases. CDR1 and CDR2 (germline): MNHEY, SVGAGI. V lost 6 bases, J lost 4 bases, and 5 bases stayed unmatched. The length of the CDR3 is 13 residues.

A few counts support this clone. V and J are TRBV28 and TRBJ1-1, with D maybe TRBD1 (6 bases). The germline V gene has CDR1 MDHEN and CDR2 SYDVKM. Trimming pared 4 bases from V and 7 bases from J, leaving 22 bases between. This CDR3 is 16 amino acids long. CDR3 in DNA: TGTGCCAGCAGTTCAGACAAAGGGGGGGGACTCGGTGAAGCTTTCTTT. It specifies CASSSDKGGGLGEAFF.

This chain connects TRBV7-9 to TRBJ1-1; 9 bases align to TRBD1. The CDR3 spans 15 residues. Trimming took 5 bases from V and 5 from J; bases not matched to a gene: 9. Germline CDR1 is SEHNR and CDR2 is FQNEAQ (reference sequence). CDR3 sequence: CASSPRDRVGTEAFF. The CDR3 region has the DNA TGTGCCAGCAGCCCGCGGGACAGGGTAGGGACTGAAGCTTTCTTT.

Notes on this clone: A much bigger clone sits one base away, suggesting this may be a read error. The rearrangement joins TRBV9 to TRBJ1-2; unclear D gene. This CDR3 has 12 amino acids. V lost 3 bases to trimming and J lost 4 bases, with 7 bases between them. Germline CDR1 is SGDLS and CDR2 is YYNGEE. The CDR3 spells CASSAGGYGYTF. CDR3 nucleotides: TGTGCCAGCAGCGCAGGTGGCTATGGCTACACCTTC.

This clone was recorded once. This rearrangement joins TRBV4-2 to TRBJ2-1; TRBD2 aligns across 10 bases. J lost 0 bases, V lost 0 bases, and 2 bases had no gene match. Germline V gene lookup returns CDR1 LGHNA and CDR2 YNFKEQ. This CDR3 has 17 residues. This CDR3 reads CASSQDPSGSSYNEQFF. CDR3 bases: TGTGCCAGCAGCCAAGATCCTAGCGGGAGCTCCTACAATGAGCAGTTCTTC.

As for this clone: Other DNA sequences in this specimen translate into the identical CDR3. The chain employs TRBV29-1 and TRBJ2-1; the match to TRBD2 covers 10 bases. This CDR3 has 15 amino acids. Trimming cost V 3 bases and J 5 bases; bases outside gene matches: 7. Germline CDR1 reads SQVTM; CDR2 reads ANQGSEA. The CDR3 bases are TGCAGCGTTGAGGGGCTAGCGGGAGTGAACAATGAGCAGTTCTTC. This translates into CSVEGLAGVNNEQFF.